The rows below give T cell receptor beta chains drawn from one sample of a study of siplizumab effects on memory and regulatory T cells. The method was immunoSEQ multiplex PCR; TCRdb's version includes in-frame clones alone and lacks a portion of them. This sample has about 50,000 clones, with roughly nine tenths found just once. Input material: naive CD8+ T cells sorted from blood. The source of these receptors is a human donor in good health. Both conserved end residues are part of each CDR3. D genes are given only for firm matches. The listing skips clone size in some rows; elsewhere it reads once, few, many or a size class.

v_call	j_call	clone_size	d_call	cdr3_nt	cdr3_aa
TRBV4-1	TRBJ2-7	.	.	TGCGCCAGCAGCCAAGATGTAGGGGGGAGCTACGAGCAGTACTTC	CASSQDVGGSYEQYF
TRBV6-5	TRBJ1-3	.	.	TGTGCCAGCAGTTCGGACACGAGCTCTGGAAACACCATATATTTT	CASSSDTSSGNTIYF
TRBV2	TRBJ1-4	.	.	TGTGCCAGCAGTGGGCCAGGTGCCATTGCAACTAATGAAAAACTGTTTTTT	CASSGPGAIATNEKLFF
TRBV10-2	TRBJ2-2	.	TRBD2	TGCGCCAGCGGGGGGGGTTTGGGCTGGCTGTTTTTT	CASGGGLGWLFF
TRBV6-1	TRBJ1-5	.	.	TGTGCCAGCAGTGAGCAGCCCGGGGAGCCCCAGCATTTT	CASSEQPGEPQHF
TRBV7-8	TRBJ2-5	.	TRBD2	TGTGCCAGCAGCACCCGACTAGCGGGAGTTGAGACCCAGTACTTC	CASSTRLAGVETQYF
TRBV7-9	TRBJ2-7	.	.	TGTGCCAGCAGCGCCGGGAGAATCTACGAGCAGTACTTC	CASSAGRIYEQYF
TRBV6-4	TRBJ1-2	.	TRBD1	TGTGCCAGCAGTGCCGGACAGGGGGCAGGAGGCTACACCTTC	CASSAGQGAGGYTF
TRBV11-3	TRBJ2-2	.	.	TGTGCCAGCAGCTCAAATGCCGGGGAGCTGTTTTTT	CASSSNAGELFF
TRBV9	TRBJ2-1	.	.	TGTGCCAGCAGCGTAGACGGGGACAAGGGTCGGGGCAATGAGCAGTTCTTC	CASSVDGDKGRGNEQFF
TRBV7-3	TRBJ1-1	.	.	TGTGCCAGCAGCCTCCCGAGACTCGGGAACACTGAAGCTTTCTTT	CASSLPRLGNTEAFF
TRBV5-1	TRBJ1-1	.	.	TGCGCCAGCAGCTTACAGGGCGGGGGCACTGAAGCTTTCTTT	CASSLQGGGTEAFF
TRBV19	TRBJ1-1	.	.	TGTGCCAGTAGTATTGAGACTGAAGCTTTCTTT	CASSIETEAFF
TRBV27	TRBJ1-1	.	.	TGTGCCAGCAGTTTATCCGGGACCTTCACTGAAGCTTTCTTT	CASSLSGTFTEAFF
TRBV7-3	TRBJ2-1	once	.	TGTGCCAGCAGCTTGGCTAACCACAATGAGCAGTTCTTC	CASSLANHNEQFF
TRBV27	TRBJ2-1	.	.	TGTGCCAGCAGTTACTGGACGGGAGCCTACAATGAGCAGTTCTTC	CASSYWTGAYNEQFF
TRBV2	TRBJ2-7	.	.	TGTGCCAGCATGCTTAGTACGAACGATTACGAGCAGTACTTC	CASMLSTNDYEQYF
TRBV6-5	TRBJ1-1	.	.	TGTGCCAGCAGTGGGGGACGCCCGTACACTGAAGCTTTCTTT	CASSGGRPYTEAFF
TRBV7-8	TRBJ2-7	.	TRBD1	TGTGCCAGCAGCTTAGCCCAGACAGGGATGTACGAGCAGTACTTC	CASSLAQTGMYEQYF
TRBV27	TRBJ1-2	few	.	TGTGCCAGCAGTTTAATATCAGGCGGAGGAGGCTACACCTTC	CASSLISGGGGYTF
TRBV19	TRBJ2-5	.	.	TGTGCCAGTATCCCCCTCGGCGGAGAGACCCAGTACTTC	CASIPLGGETQYF
TRBV4-1	TRBJ1-5	.	TRBD1	TGCGCCAGCAGCCCCCTGACAGGGGAAGGTTTTCAGCCCCAGCATTTT	CASSPLTGEGFQPQHF
TRBV6-1	TRBJ2-3	.	.	TGTGCCAGCAGTGAAATAGTCCTATATGGCACAGATACGCAGTATTTT	CASSEIVLYGTDTQYF
TRBV7-2	TRBJ1-2	.	.	TGTGCCAGCAGCTTAGTAGTTAGGGGTGACTATGGCTACACCTTC	CASSLVVRGDYGYTF
TRBV7-8	TRBJ1-4	.	.	TGTGCCAGCAGCCGTTCAGCGGGGATTAATGAAAAACTGTTTTTT	CASSRSAGINEKLFF
TRBV13	TRBJ1-1	.	.	TGTGCCAGCAGCTCCACCGGGCTTTTGAACACTGAAGCTTTCTTT	CASSSTGLLNTEAFF
TRBV6-6	TRBJ2-1	.	TRBD2	TGTGCCAGCAGTCCGGCGGGAGTAAATGAGCAGTTCTTC	CASSPAGVNEQFF
TRBV4-1	TRBJ2-7	once	.	TGCGCCAGCAGCCAAGTCGTCAGGGACTACGAGCAGTACTTC	CASSQVVRDYEQYF
TRBV6-1	TRBJ1-1	.	.	TGTGCCAGCAGTTGGTTGAACACTGAAGCTTTCTTT	CASSWLNTEAFF
TRBV6-5	TRBJ1-1	.	.	TGTGCCAGCAGTTACCTCTCCGGACAGAACACTGAAGCTTTCTTT	CASSYLSGQNTEAFF
TRBV6-1	TRBJ1-3	.	.	TGTGCCAGCAGTGAAGCGCGTCGGTTCGTTATGACTGGAAACACCATATATTTT	CASSEARRFVMTGNTIYF
TRBV27	TRBJ1-6	.	.	TGTGCCAGCAGTTATAACAGGGTTCGTCAAAGCCAAAACTCACCCCTCCACTTT	CASSYNRVRQSQNSPLHF
TRBV7-6	TRBJ2-5	.	.	TGTGCCAGCAGCTTAAGTATCCGGGATCAAGAGACCCAGTACTTC	CASSLSIRDQETQYF
TRBV19	TRBJ2-7	.	.	TGTGCCAGTAGTCCATACGTGGGCCCAAACTACGAGCAGTACTTC	CASSPYVGPNYEQYF
TRBV9	TRBJ2-7	.	.	TGTGCCAGCAGCGTAGGAGGGGGGACCTACGAGCAGTACTTC	CASSVGGGTYEQYF
TRBV28	TRBJ2-1	.	.	TGTGCCAGCAGTTTTAGGGGGGTGGTCAATGAGCAGTTCTTC	CASSFRGVVNEQFF
TRBV21-1	TRBJ2-2	.	.	TGTGCCAGCAGCTCCCGGCGGGCAGGGGACACGAACACCGGGGAGCTGTTTTTT	CASSSRRAGDTNTGELFF
TRBV5-4	TRBJ2-5	few	.	TGTGCCAGCAGCTTGAGGGGTCGGGAGGAGACCCAGTACTTC	CASSLRGREETQYF
TRBV5-1	TRBJ2-7	.	.	TGCGCCAGCAGCTTGGCGGACGGAGCCTACGAGCAGTACTTC	CASSLADGAYEQYF
TRBV19	TRBJ2-3	.	.	TGTGCCAGTAGTTCCGTAGAGAGGGACGATACGCAGTATTTT	CASSSVERDDTQYF
TRBV19	TRBJ1-5	.	.	TGTGCCAGTAGTATAGGGGCGGGGTATCAGCCCCAGCATTTT	CASSIGAGYQPQHF